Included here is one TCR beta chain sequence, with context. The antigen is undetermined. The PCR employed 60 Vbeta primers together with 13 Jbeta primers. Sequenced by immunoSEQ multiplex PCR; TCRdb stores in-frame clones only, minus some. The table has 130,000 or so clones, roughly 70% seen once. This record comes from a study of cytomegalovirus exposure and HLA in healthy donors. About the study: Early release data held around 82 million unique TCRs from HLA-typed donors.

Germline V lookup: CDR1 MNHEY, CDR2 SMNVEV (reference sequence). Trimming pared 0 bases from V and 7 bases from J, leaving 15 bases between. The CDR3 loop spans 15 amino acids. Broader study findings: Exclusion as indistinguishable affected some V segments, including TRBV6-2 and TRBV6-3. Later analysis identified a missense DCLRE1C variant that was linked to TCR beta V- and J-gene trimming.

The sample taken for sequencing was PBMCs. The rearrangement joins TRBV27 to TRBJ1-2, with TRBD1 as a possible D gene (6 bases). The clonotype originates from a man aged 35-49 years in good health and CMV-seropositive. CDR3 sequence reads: CASSLSGPGVTGYTF. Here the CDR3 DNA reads TGTGCCAGCAGTTTATCCGGTCCAGGGGTGACTGGCTACACCTTC.